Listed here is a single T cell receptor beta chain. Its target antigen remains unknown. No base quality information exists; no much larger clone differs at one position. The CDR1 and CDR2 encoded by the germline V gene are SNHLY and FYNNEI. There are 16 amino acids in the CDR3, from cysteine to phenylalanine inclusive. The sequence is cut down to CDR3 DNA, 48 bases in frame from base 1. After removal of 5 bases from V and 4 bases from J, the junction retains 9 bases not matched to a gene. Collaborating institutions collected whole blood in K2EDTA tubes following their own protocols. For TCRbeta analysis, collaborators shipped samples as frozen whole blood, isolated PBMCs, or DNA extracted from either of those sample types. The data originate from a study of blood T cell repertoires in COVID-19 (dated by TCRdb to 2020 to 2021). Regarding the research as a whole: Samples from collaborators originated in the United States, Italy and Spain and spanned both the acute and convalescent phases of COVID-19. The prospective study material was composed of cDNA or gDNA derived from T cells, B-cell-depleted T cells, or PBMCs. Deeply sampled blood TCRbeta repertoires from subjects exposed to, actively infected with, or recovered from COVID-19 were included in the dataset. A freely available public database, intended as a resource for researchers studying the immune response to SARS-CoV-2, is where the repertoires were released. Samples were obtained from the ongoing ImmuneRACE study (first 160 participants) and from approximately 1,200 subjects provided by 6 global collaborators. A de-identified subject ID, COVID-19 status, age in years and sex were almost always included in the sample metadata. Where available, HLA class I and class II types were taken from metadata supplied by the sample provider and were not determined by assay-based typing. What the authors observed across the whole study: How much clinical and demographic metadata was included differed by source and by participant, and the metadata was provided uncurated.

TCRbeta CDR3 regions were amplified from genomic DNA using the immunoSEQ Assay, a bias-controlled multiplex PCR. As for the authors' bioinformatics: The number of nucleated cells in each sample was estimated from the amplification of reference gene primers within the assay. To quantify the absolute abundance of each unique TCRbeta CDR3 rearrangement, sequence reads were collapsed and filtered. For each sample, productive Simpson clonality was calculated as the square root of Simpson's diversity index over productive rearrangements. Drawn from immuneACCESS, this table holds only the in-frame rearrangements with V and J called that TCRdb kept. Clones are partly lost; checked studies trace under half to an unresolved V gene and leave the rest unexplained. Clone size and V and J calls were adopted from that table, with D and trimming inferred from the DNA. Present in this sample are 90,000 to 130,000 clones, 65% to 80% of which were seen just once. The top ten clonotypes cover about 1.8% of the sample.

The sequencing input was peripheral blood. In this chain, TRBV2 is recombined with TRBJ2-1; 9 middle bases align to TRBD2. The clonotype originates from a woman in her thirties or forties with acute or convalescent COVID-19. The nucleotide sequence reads TGTGCCAGCAGTCCCCGAGGCGGGGGGGGGTACAATGAGCAGTTCTTC. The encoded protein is CASSPRGGGGYNEQFF.